Listed here are 14 T cell receptor beta chains from one sample, sequenced in a study of blood T cells in healthy people across ages. It was with a sample-barcoded 5' primer and a J-beta primer mix that a second PCR of about 7 to 12 cycles was run. Each CDR3 protein gets one entry after TCRdb re-called the 5' RACE reads with MiXCR. The sample shows just over 800,000 distinct CDR3 sequences, about 62% of them seen only once. The sample was blood. The receptors were gathered from a man younger than 45 in good health.

This clonotype was detected only a few times. The rearrangement joins TRBV7-2 to TRBJ2-7, with unresolved D. The V end was cut by 3 bases, the J end by 0 bases, with 12 bases between. In germline, CDR1 is SGHTA, CDR2 FQGNSA. This CDR3 is 15 amino acids long. For the CDR3, the DNA is TGTGCCAGCAGCTTCTCCGGTGGCAGCTCCTACGAGCAGTACTTC. The encoded protein is CASSFSGGSSYEQYF.

The chain uses TRBV14 and TRBJ2-3; D is uncertain. The CDR3 runs to 12 residues. Trimming shortened V by 4 bases and J by 7 bases, and 9 bases separated the two germline ends. Germline CDR1 SGHDN, CDR2 FVKESK. In nucleotides, the CDR3 is TGTGCCAGCAGCCCTCAACACCATACGCAGTATTTT. Translating it yields CASSPQHHTQYF.

The V gene is TRBV7-6, the J gene TRBJ2-7; tentatively, D is TRBD1 (6 bases). Germline V gene data show CDR1 as SGHVS and CDR2 as FNYEAQ. This CDR3 is 14 amino acids long. The V end lost 5 bases, the J end lost 0 bases, and 11 bases lay between the germline ends. The CDR3 region has the DNA TGTGCCAGCAGCCAAGGGACAAACTCCTACGAGCAGTACTTC. Protein sequence: CASSQGTNSYEQYF.

This clonotype was picked up one time. This sequence joins TRBV20-1 and TRBJ1-5, with 12 bases aligning to TRBD1. CDR1 and CDR2 (germline): DFQATT, SNEGSKA (reference sequence). The CDR3 extends over 14 amino acids. The V and J ends lost 7 bases and 6 bases, in that order; junction bases with no gene match: 7. The CDR3 sequence: CSVAGTGGRQPQHF. The CDR3 DNA reads TGCAGTGTAGCCGGGACAGGGGGCCGTCAGCCCCAGCATTTT.

This clonotype was observed a handful of times. The CDR3 loop reads CATSRYPPGFGGYTF. As DNA, the CDR3 is TGTGCCACCAGCAGGTACCCCCCAGGGTTCGGTGGCTACACCTTC. The chain combines TRBV15 with TRBJ1-2; D may be TRBD1 (5 bases). CDR3 length equals 15 residues. The V gene's germline CDR1 is LNHNV and CDR2 YYDKDF (reference sequence). Trimming removed 3 bases from V and 7 bases from J, with 18 bases in between.

V usage is TRBV12-3 or TRBV12-4 and J usage is TRBJ2-5; 9 bases line up with TRBD2. The CDR3 runs to 14 residues. With 7 bases clipped from V and 10 bases from J, the junction kept 13 bases outside the gene matches. CDR3 DNA: TGTGCCAGCAAAAAAAGCGGGGGGCCGAAGAACCAGTACTTC. This sequence encodes CASKKSGGPKNQYF.

This clonotype came up a few times. The rearrangement links TRBV7-2 to TRBJ2-6; D possibly corresponds to TRBD2 (5 bases). Germline V gives CDR1 SGHTA, CDR2 FQGNSA. There are 17 residues in the CDR3. The V and J ends lost 1 base and 0 bases respectively, with 10 bases between them. CDR3 coding DNA: TGTGCCAGCAGCTTAGAAAGCGGCCTCTCTGGGGCCAACGTCCTGACTTTC. It specifies CASSLESGLSGANVLTF.

This chain uses TRBV7-6 with TRBJ2-7; possibly TRBD1 for D (5 bases). Per the germline V gene, CDR1 is SGHVS and CDR2 is FNYEAQ. The germline V and J ends were trimmed by 3 bases and 2 bases, with 11 bases remaining between them. This CDR3 has 14 amino acids. The CDR3 region is CASSFNQGAYEQYF. CDR3 nucleotide sequence: TGTGCCAGCAGCTTCAATCAGGGCGCCTACGAGCAGTACTTC.

The chain has TRBV5-6 and TRBJ2-5, with 7 bases that match TRBD1. This CDR3 comprises 13 residues. The germline V gene has CDR1 SGHDT and CDR2 YYEEEE. Losses at the gene ends were 6 bases for V and 5 bases for J; bases not matched to a gene: 7. CDR3 nucleotides: TGTGCCAGCAACCTGAGGGGGCTCGAGACCCAGTACTTC. Translating gives CASNLRGLETQYF.

The chain recombines TRBV29-1 with TRBJ2-3, with D maybe TRBD1 (6 bases). Germline CDR1 reads SQVTM; CDR2 reads ANQGSEA. V was cut by 4 bases and J by 9 bases, with 11 bases left in between. This CDR3 is built from 11 residues. As DNA, the CDR3 is TGCAGCGTTGTGGGGGCTAGGACGCAGTATTTT. Amino acids: CSVVGARTQYF.

J is TRBJ1-5 and V is TRBV6-1, with a possible D match to TRBD1 (6 bases). V lost 6 bases, J lost 5 bases, and 17 bases lay in between. Germline V lookup: CDR1 MNHNS, CDR2 SASEGT. The CDR3 has 15 residues. The DNA for the CDR3 is TGTGCCAGCAGCCCCGAGGGGGGCAGATATCAGCCCCAGCATTTT. This encodes CASSPEGGRYQPQHF.

This clonotype appeared once. The rearrangement links TRBV29-1 to TRBJ2-5; 10 nucleotides match TRBD1. CDR3 length: 13 amino acids. Germline V CDR1 and CDR2: SQVTM, ANQGSEA. Unmatched junction bases numbered 13, after V lost 7 bases and J lost 11 bases. In DNA form, the CDR3 reads TGCAGCGCTTCCGGGACAGGGGTGAGTGAGCAGTACTTC. Residues: CSASGTGVSEQYF.

This clonotype has a single count. This chain joins TRBV4-2 and TRBJ1-2, with 8 bases that match TRBD1. Unmatched junction bases numbered 5, after V lost 4 bases and J lost 1 base. Germline assignment: CDR1 LGHNA and CDR2 YNFKEQ. The CDR3 has 15 amino acids. The CDR3 loop is CASSPRGPGNYGYTF. The CDR3 DNA follows: TGTGCCAGCAGCCCCAGGGGGCCGGGTAACTATGGCTACACCTTC.

The rearrangement joins TRBV28 to TRBJ2-7, with 10 positions matching TRBD1. CDR1 MDHEN and CDR2 SYDVKM come from the germline V gene. After removal of 8 bases from V and 3 bases from J, the junction contained 7 bases not matched to a gene. CDR3 length equals 14 residues. The CDR3 reads CASGVGTGVYEQYF. CDR3 DNA sequence: TGTGCCAGCGGAGTAGGGACAGGGGTCTACGAGCAGTACTTC.